This entry describes one TCR beta chain. This entry is derived from a study of blood T cell repertoires in COVID-19. For the study at large: Acute and convalescent COVID-19 samples came from the United States, Italy and Spain. T cells, B-cell-depleted T cells, or PBMCs provided the cDNA or gDNA that served as material.

Seattle's enrolled individuals joined amid active infection and were then monitored longitudinally. CDR3 length equals 14 residues. The junction had 4 bases not matched to a gene; V was cut back by 6 bases and J by 6 bases. Germline CDR1 ENHRY, CDR2 SYGVKD. Original analysis: Nucleated cell counts were estimated from reference gene primer amplification. The method was immunoSEQ multiplex PCR; TCRdb's version includes in-frame clones alone and lacks a portion of them. V and J calls and clone size follow that table, whereas D and trimming were derived from the DNA. Altogether some 350,000 clones are present, about 90% being singletons, with the ten largest covering approximately 3%.

Source material: peripheral blood. The sequence came from a woman aged 25 to 45 with COVID-19, enrolled during active disease. The chain links TRBV10-3 to TRBJ2-3; 12 nucleotides align to TRBD2. The CDR3 sequence: CAISPLAGGDTQYF. The CDR3 DNA sequence: TGTGCCATCAGCCCCCTAGCGGGGGGGGATACGCAGTATTTT.